Sequencing of this TCR beta chain was carried out in a study of blood T cells in healthy people across ages. Study conclusions and caveats: Strong correlation existed between TCR beta diversity and naive T cell percentage.

A note on this clonotype: The antigen is unknown.

The CDR3 loop spans 13 amino acids. Germline assignment: CDR1 MGHRA and CDR2 YSYEKL. Combining a sample-barcoded 5' primer with a J-beta primer mix, a second PCR ran for roughly 7 to 12 cycles. TCRdb re-analysed the 5' RACE reads in MiXCR, keeping a single row per CDR3 protein. Of 1.5 million to 1.9 million distinct CDR3 sequences listed, about 45% are singletons. The material sequenced was blood. The clonotype originates from a woman under 30 in good health. The chain couples TRBV4-1 to TRBJ2-4, with no clear D. The DNA end lines up better with TRBJ2-7; the J call may be wrong. The CDR3 coding sequence is TGCGCCAGCAGCCAAGGCACCATTTACGAGCAGTACTTC. It yields the protein CASSQGTIYEQYF.